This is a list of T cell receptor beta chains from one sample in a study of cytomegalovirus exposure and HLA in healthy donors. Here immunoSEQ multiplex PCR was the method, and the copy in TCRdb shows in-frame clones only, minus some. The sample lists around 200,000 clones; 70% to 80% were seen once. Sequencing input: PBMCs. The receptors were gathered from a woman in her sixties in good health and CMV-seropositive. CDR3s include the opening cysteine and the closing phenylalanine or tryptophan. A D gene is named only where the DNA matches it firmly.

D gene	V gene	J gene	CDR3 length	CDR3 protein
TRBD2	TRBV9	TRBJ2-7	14	CASSVASGSYEQYF
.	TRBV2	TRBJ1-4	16	CASSEATWGVGEKLFF
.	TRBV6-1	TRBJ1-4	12	CASSELHEKLFF
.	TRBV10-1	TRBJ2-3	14	CASSVGSHTDTQYF
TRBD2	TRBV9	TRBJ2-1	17	CASSPLFLAGVDNEQFF
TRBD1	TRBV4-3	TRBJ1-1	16	CASSPRDRGLDTEAFF
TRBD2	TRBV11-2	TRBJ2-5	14	CASSPLAVQETQYF
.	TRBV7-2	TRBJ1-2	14	CASSFGGSSGGYTF
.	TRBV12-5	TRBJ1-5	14	CAAGGARSNQPQHF
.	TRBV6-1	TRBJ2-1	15	CASRGPSGSYNEQFF
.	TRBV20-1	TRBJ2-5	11	CSARALETQYF
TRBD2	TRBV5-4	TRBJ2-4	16	CASSFGGGGWHDIQYF
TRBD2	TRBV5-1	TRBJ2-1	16	CASSSEGLAGYNEQFF
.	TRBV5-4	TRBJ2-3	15	CASSLDGEKGDTQYF
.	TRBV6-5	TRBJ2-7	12	CASRPTLYEQYF
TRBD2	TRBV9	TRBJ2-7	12	CASSALRGGQYF
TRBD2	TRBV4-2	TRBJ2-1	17	CASRSGTSGGAENEQFF
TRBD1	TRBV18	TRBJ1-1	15	CASSPPGGTDTEAFF